This T cell receptor beta chain is from a study of blood T cell repertoires in COVID-19. Trimming removed 0 bases at V and 8 bases at J, with 17 bases between. Germline CDR1 GTSNPN, CDR2 SVGIG (reference sequence). The CDR3 totals 15 residues. The table came from immunoSEQ multiplex PCR; TCRdb's copy has only in-frame clones and leaves some out. The sample has 300,000 to 500,000 clones, roughly 87% seen once. The material sequenced was PBMCs or T cells enriched from blood (not recorded which). This chain uses TRBV30 with TRBJ2-1; D is unresolved. The source of this sequence is a woman in her thirties or forties with acute COVID-19. CDR3 nucleotides: TGTGCCTGGAGTGTCCCTTTGGGTATGGGCGATGAGCAGTTCTTC. Its translation: CAWSVPLGMGDEQFF. Complete variable domain (other parts from reference TRBV30 and TRBJ2-1): SQTIHQWPATLVQPVGSPLSLECTVEGTSNPNLYWYRQAAGRGLQLLFYSVGIGQISSEVPQNLSASRPQDRQFILSSKKLLLSDSGFYLCAWSVPLGMGDEQFFGPGTRLTVL.